This paragraph covers one T cell receptor beta chain sequence. This sample is drawn from a study of blood T cell repertoires in COVID-19. The CDR3 length is 17 residues. V shed 0 bases, J shed 7 bases, and the junction held 11 bases outside the gene matches. The germline V gene has CDR1 SGHVS and CDR2 FNYEAQ. Sequencing used immunoSEQ multiplex PCR; TCRdb keeps in-frame clones, though not all of them. The table has about 81,000 clones, 84% seen once. What was sequenced was peripheral blood. The sequence was collected from a human donor in a cohort sampled during active COVID-19. The genes are TRBV7-6 and TRBJ1-5; the match to TRBD1 covers 8 bases. CDR3 nucleotides: TGTGCCAGCAGCTTAGCCCCCTGGACAGGGCGCGGACAGCCCCAGCATTTT. It specifies CASSLAPWTGRGQPQHF.